The 19 T cell receptor beta chains reported below all come from one sample, sequenced in a study of cytomegalovirus exposure and HLA in healthy donors. The primer mix had 60 Vbeta and 13 Jbeta primers. Measured with immunoSEQ multiplex PCR; TCRdb has only the in-frame clones, and not every one. This sample has approximately 190,000 clones, with 75% to 90% found just once. Sequencing used PBMCs. The receptor set was obtained from a woman between 18 and 29 years old in good health and CMV-seronegative.

This chain uses TRBV6-1 with TRBJ2-1; 9 nucleotides match TRBD2. Trimming cost V 2 bases and J 7 bases; bases outside gene matches: 6. The CDR3 has 15 residues. The germline CDR1 and CDR2 sequences are MNHNS and SASEGT. The DNA of the CDR3 is TGTGCCAGCAGTGAATTAGCGGGAGTTCCAAATGAGCAGTTCTTC. Residues: CASSELAGVPNEQFF.

The J gene is TRBJ2-5, the V gene TRBV2; TRBD2 matches 8 bases. Trimming removed 8 bases from V and 3 bases from J; junction bases left unmatched: 14. The length of the CDR3 is 16 residues. Germline CDR1 is SNHLY and CDR2 is FYNNEI. Written as DNA, the CDR3 is TGTGCCAGCTTACCGGGGGGGCGGCTAGCCGAAGAGACCCAGTACTTC. Translation gives CASLPGGRLAEETQYF.

CDR3 residues: CASSRPRQGAGAALSYNEQFF. CDR3 sequence (DNA): TGTGCCAGTAGTCGACCTCGACAGGGGGCCGGTGCGGCACTCTCCTACAATGAGCAGTTCTTC. The chain uses TRBV19 and TRBJ2-1, with 10 bases matching TRBD1. Trimming cost V 5 bases and J 0 bases; bases outside gene matches: 19. The CDR3 is 21 residues long. CDR1 and CDR2 (germline): LNHDA, SQIVND (reference sequence).

V gene TRBV19 combines with J gene TRBJ2-1; TRBD2 agrees at 8 bases. Looked up from germline, CDR1 is LNHDA and CDR2 is SQIVND (reference sequence). The ends lost 3 bases at V and 2 bases at J; junction bases unmatched: 3. The CDR3 covers 15 residues. The CDR3 region has the DNA TGTGCCAGTAGTATTACCGGGGGGGCCTACAATGAGCAGTTCTTC. It is translated as CASSITGGAYNEQFF.

The rearrangement joins TRBV4-1 to TRBJ2-7; a weak D match, TRBD1 (6 bases). V lost 1 base, J lost 3 bases, and 16 bases lay in between. From germline, CDR1 is MGHRA and CDR2 YSYEKL. The CDR3 is made up of 16 amino acids. The CDR3 DNA sequence: TGCGCCAGCAGCCAAGGGATGAGACAGGAGATCTACGAGCAGTACTTC. Amino acid sequence: CASSQGMRQEIYEQYF.

The chain carries TRBV7-8 and TRBJ2-2; TRBD1 agrees at 7 bases. Germline V gene sequence: CDR1 SGHVS, CDR2 FQNEAQ. The V gene end was trimmed by 5 bases and the J gene end by 8 bases; junction bases not matched to a gene: 11. This CDR3 has 15 residues. CDR3 nucleotides: TGTGCCAGCAGCGTCCACCGGGACAGTAGGGGGGAGCTGTTTTTT. Its protein product is CASSVHRDSRGELFF.

Concerning this clone: The same CDR3 also results from other DNA sequences found in this sample. This rearrangement joins TRBV2 to TRBJ1-2; tentatively, D is TRBD1 (5 bases). The CDR3 spans 13 residues. Germline CDR1 and CDR2: SNHLY and FYNNEI. The V and J ends lost 1 base and 5 bases respectively, with 8 bases between them. The CDR3 loop reads CASSEGQNYGYTF. The CDR3 DNA reads TGTGCCAGCAGTGAAGGACAGAATTATGGCTACACCTTC.

This clone was seen a single time. This chain joins TRBV6-6 and TRBJ1-2; no reliable D call. The V end lost 6 bases, the J end lost 9 bases, and 17 bases lay between the germline ends. CDR1 and CDR2 from the germline V gene are MNHNY and SVGAGI (reference sequence). CDR3 length equals 13 residues. The CDR3 DNA sequence: TGTGCCAGCAGCGACTCCACCCCTTTCCGCTACACCTTC. Translating it yields CASSDSTPFRYTF.

V and J are TRBV7-9 and TRBJ2-1; TRBD2 matches 9 bases. CDR3 length: 16 amino acids. V lost 5 bases to trimming and J lost 7 bases; unmatched junction nucleotides: 12. Per germline, CDR1 SEHNR and CDR2 FQNEAQ (reference sequence). The CDR3 nucleotides are TGTGCCAGCAGCCCAACGGGACCCAGCGGGAGGAATGAGCAGTTCTTC. Protein: CASSPTGPSGRNEQFF.

The V gene is TRBV29-1, the J gene TRBJ2-7; the match to TRBD2 covers 13 bases. Germline V gene data show CDR1 as SQVTM and CDR2 as ANQGSEA. With V trimmed by 3 bases and J by 7 bases, 18 bases remained unmatched. CDR3 length equals 18 residues. CDR3 sequence: CSVELWGTSGIYPVEQYF. The CDR3 DNA reads as TGCAGCGTTGAGTTGTGGGGGACTAGCGGGATCTACCCCGTTGAGCAGTACTTC.

The chain is built from TRBV7-2 and TRBJ2-1, with 10 nucleotides matching TRBD2. Germline-derived CDR1 and CDR2 are SGHTA and FQGNSA. V trimming: 1 base; J trimming: 6 bases; junction bases outside the gene matches: 9. CDR3 length: 17 residues. This CDR3 reads CASSLGSGRALSNEQFF. The CDR3 nucleotides read TGTGCCAGCAGCTTAGGAAGCGGGAGGGCCCTCAGCAATGAGCAGTTCTTC.

This chain connects TRBV19 to TRBJ1-5; tentatively, D is TRBD1 (6 bases). With 2 bases removed from V and 0 bases from J, the gap between germline ends came to 11 bases. This CDR3 contains 16 residues. CDR1 LNHDA and CDR2 SQIVND come from the germline V gene (reference sequence). In DNA form, the CDR3 reads TGTGCCAGTAGTATAAAACGGACAGATAGCAATCAGCCCCAGCATTTT. It encodes CASSIKRTDSNQPQHF.

This clone occurred a few times. V and J are TRBV5-6 and TRBJ2-7; D not certain. Looked up from germline, CDR1 is SGHDT and CDR2 is YYEEEE. The CDR3 has 15 amino acids. The V end lost 3 bases, the J end lost 0 bases, and 13 bases lay between the germline ends. The CDR3: CASSSSGWSSYEQYF. For the CDR3, the DNA is TGTGCCAGCAGCTCTAGTGGGTGGAGCTCCTACGAGCAGTACTTC.

The chain joins TRBV27 to TRBJ2-2; no firm D call. Trimming stripped 6 bases from V and 6 bases from J, with 8 bases between. This CDR3 spans 12 amino acids. Looked up from germline, CDR1 is MNHEY and CDR2 is SMNVEV (reference sequence). The CDR3 nucleotides are TGTGCCAGCAGCCCGTTTTCCGGGGAGCTGTTTTTT. It translates to CASSPFSGELFF.

The chain couples TRBV19 to TRBJ1-4; D unresolved. The V gene's germline CDR1 is LNHDA and CDR2 SQIVND (reference sequence). This CDR3 has 14 amino acids. Trimming left V 6 bases short and J 3 bases short, with 11 bases between. The CDR3 DNA sequence: TGTGCCAGTAGCGCGACATCTGCTAATGAAAAACTGTTTTTT. This gives the protein CASSATSANEKLFF.

This chain links TRBV5-1 with TRBJ1-3, with 7 bases aligning to TRBD1. V lost 2 bases, J lost 0 bases, and 2 bases stayed unmatched. Germline loops: CDR1 SGHRS, CDR2 YFSETQ. The CDR3 is 15 residues long. The CDR3 is CASSFTGVSGNTIYF. In nucleotides, the CDR3 is TGCGCCAGCAGCTTCACAGGGGTCTCTGGAAACACCATATATTTT.

In nucleotides, the CDR3 is TGTGCCAGCAGCCCCCGCTTAGGAGGAAGACCAGAGACCCAGTACTTC. Its protein is CASSPRLGGRPETQYF. The chain carries TRBV7-7 and TRBJ2-5; weak D call: TRBD2 (5 bases). CDR3 size: 16 residues. V was shortened by 5 bases and J by 4 bases, with 20 bases between the two germline ends. Looked up from germline, CDR1 is SSHAT and CDR2 is FNYEAQ (reference sequence).

The V gene is TRBV27, the J gene TRBJ2-7; 10 bases are shared with TRBD1. Germline CDR1 is MNHEY and CDR2 is SMNVEV (reference sequence). V lost 6 bases and J lost 3; bases outside the gene matches: 11. The CDR3 has 16 amino acids. CDR3 region: CASSSGQGTGDYEQYF. In nucleotides, the CDR3 is TGTGCCAGCAGCTCGGGACAGGGGACGGGAGACTACGAGCAGTACTTC.

The gene calls are TRBV2 and TRBJ1-5; D unclear. Trimming left V 3 bases short and J 7 bases short, with 16 bases between. From germline, CDR1 is SNHLY and CDR2 FYNNEI. There are 15 residues in the CDR3. The CDR3 DNA is TGTGCCAGCAGTGATTCAGAGGTCTCTAGCCAGCCCCAGCATTTT. Protein: CASSDSEVSSQPQHF.